Following are 16 T cell receptor beta chains from one sample sequenced in a study of STAT3 mutations in large granular lymphocyte leukemia. Study observations and caveats: At least one immunodominant TCR beta clonotype appeared in every T-cell large granular lymphocyte leukemia patient.

No antigens are known for them. Profiling relied on immunoSEQ multiplex PCR, and the TCRdb table lists in-frame clones only, not all of them. The sample records over 5,000 clones, roughly 80% being singletons. Sequencing input: peripheral blood mononuclear cells. These TCRs come from a man aged 40-49 years with T-cell large granular lymphocyte leukemia. Some clones in this sample may be carry-over from other donors' samples.

This chain uses TRBV5-5 with TRBJ1-4; no firm D call. V was pared by 0 bases and J by 3 bases, with 3 bases between. The CDR3 covers 13 residues. CDR1 and CDR2 (germline): SGHKS, YYEKEE (reference sequence). The CDR3 coding sequence is TGTGCCAGCAGCTTGGGTCCTAATGAAAAACTGTTTTTT. Translation gives CASSLGPNEKLFF.

CDR3 loop: CASSTPLSGSPGELFF. The DNA for the CDR3 is TGTGCCAGCAGCACCCCTCTGAGCGGGAGCCCCGGGGAGCTGTTTTTT. The rearrangement links TRBV7-9 to TRBJ2-2, with 8 bases identical to TRBD2. Germline values: CDR1 SEHNR, CDR2 FQNEAQ (reference sequence). The CDR3 covers 16 residues. Trimming took 5 bases from V and 6 from J; bases not matched to a gene: 11.

This clone has a single count. The chain joins TRBV5-1 to TRBJ2-7; TRBD2 agrees at 13 bases. V dropped 0 bases and J dropped 1; count of bases not matched to a gene: 1. Germline CDR1 is SGHRS and CDR2 is YFSETQ. CDR3 length: 16 residues. CDR3 sequence: CASSLGTSGGSYEQYF. In nucleotides, the CDR3 is TGCGCCAGCAGCTTGGGGACTAGCGGGGGATCCTACGAGCAGTACTTC.

This rearrangement joins TRBV21-1 to TRBJ2-7; TRBD2 was called by the table and not checked on the DNA. TRBV21-1 has pseudogene status. This CDR3 has 15 amino acids. In DNA, the CDR3 is TGTGCCAGCAGCAAAAGTCCACTAGCGGGAGCCGAGCAGTACTTC. It specifies CASSKSPLAGAEQYF.

The chain links TRBV30 to TRBJ1-1; D remains ambiguous. CDR1 and CDR2 (germline): GTSNPN, SVGIG (reference sequence). Between the trimmed V and J ends, which lost 8 bases and 1 base, there was a span of 8 bases. This CDR3 region has 11 residues. The DNA of the CDR3 is TGTGCCGCCGAACGGAACACTGAAGCTTTCTTT. Translated: CAAERNTEAFF.

The chain uses TRBV30 and TRBJ1-3; D is perhaps TRBD1 (5 bases). Trimming pared 0 bases from V and 0 bases from J, leaving 12 bases between. The CDR3 is 16 residues long. Germline CDR1 is GTSNPN and CDR2 is SVGIG (reference sequence). CDR3: CAWSVRGAHSGNTIYF. The CDR3, as DNA: TGTGCCTGGAGTGTAAGAGGGGCACACTCTGGAAACACCATATATTTT. Drawing the rest from reference TRBV30 and TRBJ1-3, the complete variable domain is SQTIHQWPATLVQPVGSPLSLECTVEGTSNPNLYWYRQAAGRGLQLLFYSVGIGQISSEVPQNLSASRPQDRQFILSSKKLLLSDSGFYLCAWSVRGAHSGNTIYFGEGSWLTVV.

The chain links TRBV19 to TRBJ1-1, with TRBD1 matching over 8 bases. The V gene end was trimmed by 5 bases and the J gene end by 2 bases; junction bases not matched to a gene: 10. This CDR3 comprises 16 residues. Germline CDR1 LNHDA, CDR2 SQIVND (reference sequence). The CDR3 coding sequence is TGTGCCAGTAGTCCTCACCCCGGGACAGGAAACACTGAAGCTTTCTTT. Its protein product is CASSPHPGTGNTEAFF.

CDR3 region: CASSQPDRDRVCGYTF. In DNA, the CDR3 is TGCGCCAGCAGTCAACCGGATCGGGACAGGGTTTGCGGCTACACCTTC. V is TRBV23-1 and J is TRBJ1-2; 9 nucleotides agree with TRBD1. TRBV23-1 is assigned to the ORF class and has an uncertain function. The CDR3 extends over 16 amino acids. The trim removed 2 bases at V and 8 bases at J, leaving 12 bases unmatched.

Relative to its sample, this clone is large (0.1 to 1%). The chain couples TRBV7-9 to TRBJ2-7; TRBD2 matches 7 bases. The CDR3 has 15 amino acids. Trimming took 2 bases from V and 6 from J; bases not matched to a gene: 10. Germline V gene lookup returns CDR1 SEHNR and CDR2 FQNEAQ (reference sequence). CDR3 region: CASSLPGTRLAEQYF. The CDR3 bases are TGTGCCAGCAGCTTACCAGGGACGCGACTAGCCGAGCAGTACTTC.

V usage is TRBV6-1 and J usage is TRBJ1-1; D is possibly TRBD1 (6 bases). The ends were cut back, 6 bases at V and 5 bases at J, with 13 bases in the middle. CDR1 is MNHNS, CDR2 SASEGT, per germline. The CDR3 sequence is 13 residues long. In DNA form, the CDR3 reads TGTGCCAGCAGGTCCATCGACAGGACTGAAGCTTTCTTT. Protein product: CASRSIDRTEAFF.

This rearrangement joins TRBV20-1 to TRBJ2-1; no definite D call. Germline assignment: CDR1 DFQATT and CDR2 SNEGSKA (reference sequence). This CDR3 comprises 11 residues. V was pared by 1 base and J by 6 bases, with 4 bases between. The CDR3 nucleotides read TGCAGTGCTAGAGTGGTCAATGAGCAGTTCTTC. Translated: CSARVVNEQFF.

The V and J genes are TRBV4-3 and TRBJ1-2; D not resolved. Per the germline V gene, CDR1 is LGHNA and CDR2 is YSLEER. The V end lost 1 base, the J end lost 6 bases, and 15 bases lay between the germline ends. The CDR3 has 15 residues. The CDR3 here is CASSQGMGFIDGYTF. In nucleotides, the CDR3 is TGCGCCAGCAGCCAAGGTATGGGGTTTATCGATGGCTACACCTTC.

This clone was observed a few times. The chain links TRBV27 to TRBJ2-7; D gene uncertain. Trimming shortened V by 3 bases and J by 1 base, and 13 bases separated the two germline ends. Germline values: CDR1 MNHEY, CDR2 SMNVEV (reference sequence). The CDR3 consists of 15 residues. The CDR3 DNA follows: TGTGCCAGCAGTTTGCGGCAGGACCTTTCCTACGAGCAGTACTTC. Translation gives CASSLRQDLSYEQYF.

This chain links TRBV9 with TRBJ2-7; 7 bases line up with TRBD1. CDR1 and CDR2 from the germline V gene are SGDLS and YYNGEE. CDR3 length equals 14 residues. J lost 5 bases, V lost 4 bases, and 9 bases had no gene match. The CDR3 protein is CASSPRYRGHEQYF. The CDR3 DNA reads TGTGCCAGCAGCCCACGCTACAGGGGCCACGAGCAGTACTTC.

There are a few counts of this clone. The chain is built from TRBV11-2 and TRBJ2-7; D is possibly TRBD2 (7 bases). The CDR3 covers 15 residues. Per germline, CDR1 SGHAT and CDR2 FQNNGV. Trimming removed 2 bases from V and 1 base from J, with 12 bases in between. CDR3 amino acids: CASSLRGRGSYEQYF. As DNA, the CDR3 is TGTGCCAGCAGCTTACGTGGGAGGGGGTCCTACGAGCAGTACTTC.

The rearrangement joins TRBV4-1 to TRBJ2-1, with TRBD2 identical over 12 bases. The junction had 7 bases not matched to a gene; V was cut back by 4 bases and J by 0 bases. The CDR3 spans 18 residues. Germline V gives CDR1 MGHRA, CDR2 YSYEKL. The chain's CDR3 is CASSLELAGGFSYNEQFF. The CDR3 nucleotides read TGCGCCAGCAGCCTCGAACTAGCGGGAGGATTCTCCTACAATGAGCAGTTCTTC.